Shown below are 24 T cell receptor beta chains from a single sample sequenced in a study of T cell responses to AZD1222 COVID-19 vaccine. Here immunoSEQ multiplex PCR was the method, and the copy in TCRdb shows in-frame clones only, minus some. Of 130,000 to 150,000 clones listed, more than 80% are singletons. This sample comprised peripheral blood, obtained on day 0 of AZD1222 vaccination. The receptors here all came from an adult in good health.

This chain uses TRBV4-2 with TRBJ2-7; D gene uncertain. The germline V gene encodes CDR1 LGHNA and CDR2 YNFKEQ. The CDR3 has 15 residues. V lost 0 bases to trimming and J lost 2 bases, with 11 bases between them. The CDR3 sequence: CASSQDLPATYEQYF. The CDR3 region has the DNA TGTGCCAGCAGCCAAGATCTCCCAGCAACCTACGAGCAGTACTTC.

The chain recombines TRBV27 with TRBJ2-3; tentative D call: TRBD1 (5 bases). The CDR3 spans 11 residues. The V and J ends lost 9 bases and 9 bases respectively, with 13 bases between them. The germline V gene encodes CDR1 MNHEY and CDR2 SMNVEV (reference sequence). The CDR3 nucleotides are TGTGCCAGTATTACAGGTAGCACGCAGTATTTT. It yields the protein CASITGSTQYF.

This chain joins TRBV30 and TRBJ2-3; D possibly uses TRBD1 or TRBD2 (5 bases each). The germline V gene has CDR1 GTSNPN and CDR2 SVGIG (reference sequence). Trimming took off 2 bases at V and 2 bases at J, with 17 bases between the two ends. The CDR3 length is 16 residues. DNA for the CDR3: TGTGCCTGGAGTCCGGGACCCTCCATGTTCACAGATACGCAGTATTTT. Residues: CAWSPGPSMFTDTQYF.

The CDR3 sequence is CAWSFGGHTEAFF. The CDR3, as DNA: TGTGCCTGGAGCTTCGGGGGGCACACTGAAGCTTTCTTT. This chain uses TRBV30 with TRBJ1-1; possible D gene TRBD1, 6 bases. Germline CDR1 reads GTSNPN; CDR2 reads SVGIG (reference sequence). V lost 3 bases to trimming and J lost 3 bases, with 11 bases between them. CDR3 length: 13 amino acids.

The V and J genes are TRBV27 and TRBJ2-1; TRBD2 matches 14 bases. V dropped 5 bases and J dropped 8; count of bases not matched to a gene: 17. The CDR3 extends over 19 amino acids. The germline V gene has CDR1 MNHEY and CDR2 SMNVEV (reference sequence). The CDR3 DNA is TGTGCCAGCAGTCTCCTGACTAGCGGGAGGGCCCCAGTGAAGGATGAGCAGTTCTTC. Translation gives CASSLLTSGRAPVKDEQFF.

Here the CDR3 DNA reads TGTGCCATCAGTGAGGCGAAGACAGGGCAAGAGACCCAGTACTTC. Its protein product is CAISEAKTGQETQYF. This sequence joins TRBV10-3 and TRBJ2-5; 7 bases fit TRBD1. From germline, CDR1 is ENHRY and CDR2 SYGVKD. V shed 2 bases and J 2 bases; nucleotides not matched to a gene: 5. The CDR3 extends over 15 amino acids.

The rearrangement joins TRBV5-4 to TRBJ2-1; 10 bases are a match to TRBD1. Germline V gene sequence: CDR1 SGHNT, CDR2 YYREEE (reference sequence). The V and J ends lost 4 bases and 7 bases, in that order; junction bases with no gene match: 14. The CDR3 has 17 amino acids. The CDR3 loop is CASSLEDRDRGFNEQFF. The CDR3 DNA follows: TGTGCCAGCAGCCTAGAAGACCGGGACAGGGGTTTTAATGAGCAGTTCTTC.

The chain has TRBV5-1 and TRBJ1-2; 12 bases are a match to TRBD1. The germline V gene encodes CDR1 SGHRS and CDR2 YFSETQ. Unmatched junction bases numbered 5, after V lost 4 bases and J lost 10 bases. The CDR3 loop spans 13 amino acids. DNA for the CDR3: TGCGCCAGCAGCCTAATGGGACAGGGGGCCTACACCTTC. Translated, it gives CASSLMGQGAYTF. Full variable domain (outside the CDR3, taken from reference TRBV5-1 and TRBJ1-2): KAGVTQTPRYLIKTRGQQVTLSCSPISGHRSVSWYQQTPGQGLQFLFEYFSETQRNKGNFPGRFSGRQFSNSRSEMNVSTLELGDSALYLCASSLMGQGAYTFGSGTRLTVV.

The rearrangement links TRBV5-1 to TRBJ1-5; 7 bases line up with TRBD1. CDR1 is SGHRS and CDR2 is YFSETQ in the germline V gene. The CDR3 extends over 14 amino acids. V shed 4 bases and J 3 bases; nucleotides not matched to a gene: 4. The CDR3 nucleotides read TGCGCCAGCAGCCCCGGACAGGCCAATCAGCCCCAGCATTTT. It yields the protein CASSPGQANQPQHF. The variable domain in full, with the rest retrieved from reference TRBV5-1 and TRBJ1-5, is KAGVTQTPRYLIKTRGQQVTLSCSPISGHRSVSWYQQTPGQGLQFLFEYFSETQRNKGNFPGRFSGRQFSNSRSEMNVSTLELGDSALYLCASSPGQANQPQHFGDGTRLSIL.

The rearrangement links TRBV7-9 to TRBJ2-1, with 10 positions matching TRBD1. Germline lookup yields CDR1 SEHNR and CDR2 FQNEAQ (reference sequence). Germline trimming cut 2 bases from V and 8 bases from J; bases unmatched to any gene: 9. The CDR3 has 16 amino acids. The CDR3 loop is CASSLMSTGGLDEQFF. CDR3 DNA: TGTGCCAGCAGCTTAATGTCGACAGGGGGCTTGGATGAGCAGTTCTTC.

This clone was observed a single time. The V gene is TRBV27, the J gene TRBJ2-1; 9 bases map to TRBD1. With 5 bases clipped from V and 4 bases from J, the junction kept 6 bases outside the gene matches. The CDR3 runs 15 residues. Germline CDR1 is MNHEY and CDR2 is SMNVEV (reference sequence). The DNA for the CDR3 is TGTGCCAGCAGTCCGACAGGGGGAGCTTACAATGAGCAGTTCTTC. Translating gives CASSPTGGAYNEQFF.

V usage is TRBV30 and J usage is TRBJ2-5, with 7 bases fitting TRBD2. The germline gives CDR1 GTSNPN, CDR2 SVGIG (reference sequence). This CDR3 has 15 residues. V was pared by 5 bases and J by 2 bases, with 11 bases of the junction left unmatched. The CDR3 sequence: CAWAPEAGFQETQYF. The CDR3 DNA sequence: TGTGCCTGGGCCCCAGAAGCGGGGTTTCAAGAGACCCAGTACTTC. Full variable domain (outside the CDR3, taken from reference TRBV30 and TRBJ2-5): SQTIHQWPATLVQPVGSPLSLECTVEGTSNPNLYWYRQAAGRGLQLLFYSVGIGQISSEVPQNLSASRPQDRQFILSSKKLLLSDSGFYLCAWAPEAGFQETQYFGPGTRLLVL.

The J gene is TRBJ1-1, the V gene TRBV27; D unresolved. The ends were cut back, 8 bases at V and 7 bases at J, with 20 bases in the middle. Germline CDR1 reads MNHEY; CDR2 reads SMNVEV (reference sequence). This CDR3 region has 14 residues. CDR3 region: CASGKLALKSEAFF. The CDR3 coding sequence is TGTGCCAGCGGAAAACTAGCGCTCAAGAGTGAAGCTTTCTTT.

The genes are TRBV5-1 and TRBJ1-1, with 10 nucleotides matching TRBD1. Trimming cost V 4 bases and J 1 base; bases outside gene matches: 7. CDR1 is SGHRS and CDR2 is YFSETQ in the germline V gene. CDR3 length: 16 residues. CDR3 sequence (DNA): TGCGCCAGCAGCGCCCGGGACAGGGGACGGAACACTGAAGCTTTCTTT. It is translated as CASSARDRGRNTEAFF.

The rearrangement joins TRBV19 to TRBJ1-6; 8 bases agree with TRBD1. V lost 3 bases to trimming and J lost 10 bases; unmatched junction nucleotides: 5. Germline V CDR1 and CDR2: LNHDA, SQIVND (reference sequence). CDR3 size: 14 residues. The CDR3 loop reads CASSIVQGGSPLHF. DNA of the CDR3: TGTGCCAGTAGTATTGTACAGGGGGGATCACCCCTCCACTTT.

A single count supports this clone. The chain has TRBV9 and TRBJ2-1; D uncertain. CDR3 length: 16 amino acids. V lost 0 bases, J lost 2 bases, and 12 bases lay in between. Germline V lookup: CDR1 SGDLS, CDR2 YYNGEE. Written as DNA, the CDR3 is TGTGCCAGCAGCGTAGGGCAGCCGGATGCCTACAATGAGCAGTTCTTC. This encodes CASSVGQPDAYNEQFF.

This sequence joins TRBV14 and TRBJ2-6; possibly TRBD1 for D (5 bases). Trimming shortened V by 3 bases and J by 5 bases, and 11 bases separated the two germline ends. This CDR3 contains 15 residues. CDR1 is SGHDN and CDR2 is FVKESK in the germline V gene. CDR3 in DNA: TGTGCCAGCAGCCAGAGACAGTCCCGGGCCAACGTCCTGACTTTC. Translating gives CASSQRQSRANVLTF.

This rearrangement joins TRBV7-3 to TRBJ1-1; no clear D gene. The V end lost 5 bases, the J end lost 0 bases, and 13 bases lay between the germline ends. Germline V CDR1 and CDR2: SGHTA, FQGTGA. The CDR3 has 15 residues. The CDR3 loop is CASSLQSELNTEAFF. The CDR3 nucleotides read TGTGCCAGCAGCCTACAGTCCGAGTTGAACACTGAAGCTTTCTTT.

The rearrangement links TRBV6-1 to TRBJ1-5, with D unresolved. The V and J ends lost 2 bases and 2 bases respectively, with 13 bases between them. The CDR3 is 16 amino acids. Germline CDR1 is MNHNS and CDR2 is SASEGT. DNA for the CDR3: TGTGCCAGCAGTGAAAGCCTCACCTGGGGCAATCAGCCCCAGCATTTT. Amino acid sequence: CASSESLTWGNQPQHF.

This sequence joins TRBV3-1 (or the pseudogene TRBV3-2) and TRBJ2-1, with TRBD2 identical over 13 bases. The germline CDR1 and CDR2 sequences are LGHDT and YNNKEL (reference sequence). The CDR3 has 16 residues. Unmatched junction bases numbered 1, after V lost 3 bases and J lost 2 bases. Written as DNA, the CDR3 is TGTGCCAGCAGCCAGGGACTAGCGGGAACCTACAATGAGCAGTTCTTC. Translation gives CASSQGLAGTYNEQFF.

V and J are TRBV5-6 and TRBJ2-7, with 8 bases identical to TRBD1. Germline values: CDR1 SGHDT, CDR2 YYEEEE. The ends lost 3 bases at V and 3 bases at J; junction bases unmatched: 14. This CDR3 contains 17 residues. CDR3 sequence (DNA): TGTGCCAGCAGCTCATACTCGTACAATGGACAGGGCTACGAGCAGTACTTC. Its protein product is CASSSYSYNGQGYEQYF.

This clone was counted only a few times. The chain uses TRBV9 and TRBJ2-7, with TRBD2 matching over 15 bases. With V trimmed by 5 bases and J by 7 bases, 13 bases remained unmatched. The CDR3 extends over 17 amino acids. Looked up from germline, CDR1 is SGDLS and CDR2 is YYNGEE. The CDR3 loop is CASSEGTSGRFLEEQYF. CDR3 DNA sequence: TGTGCCAGCAGTGAGGGGACTAGCGGGAGGTTCCTCGAGGAGCAGTACTTC. The variable domain in full, with the rest retrieved from reference TRBV9 and TRBJ2-7, is DSGVTQTPKHLITATGQRVTLRCSPRSGDLSVYWYQQSLDQGLQFLIQYYNGEERAKGNILERFSAQQFPDLHSELNLSSLELGDSALYFCASSEGTSGRFLEEQYFGPGTRLTVT.

J is TRBJ1-4 and V is TRBV30; TRBD1 matches at 7 bases. This CDR3 comprises 15 residues. Germline V CDR1 and CDR2: GTSNPN, SVGIG (reference sequence). The ends lost 2 bases at V and 4 bases at J; junction bases unmatched: 7. The DNA of the CDR3 is TGTGCCTGGAGTCCAACGGGACAGTATAATGAAAAACTGTTTTTT. Translated: CAWSPTGQYNEKLFF.

The chain combines TRBV14 with TRBJ2-3; TRBD2 matches 9 bases. This CDR3 spans 16 amino acids. The V gene end was trimmed by 4 bases and the J gene end by 6 bases; junction bases not matched to a gene: 11. Germline-derived CDR1 and CDR2 are SGHDN and FVKESK. The CDR3 here is CASSRFGAGGADTQYF. The DNA for the CDR3 is TGTGCCAGCAGCCGTTTTGGGGCGGGGGGGGCCGATACGCAGTATTTT.